One and the same sample provided the 7 T cell receptor beta chains below, sequenced in a study of regulatory T cells in long-lasting Graves disease. Combining iRepertoire HTBI primers with Arm-PCR of CDR3 regions, the authors built TCR beta libraries. TCRdb recomputed calls from the multiplex PCR reads with MiXCR, one row per CDR3 protein. The sample consists of around 400,000 distinct CDR3 sequences, roughly a sixth of them appearing once. Time point defined: newly diagnosed GD, antithyroid drugs for less than 3 months. From RNA extracted from PBMCs, the TCR library was made. The source was peripheral blood mononuclear cells (PBMCs), collected at new diagnosis, from a patient treated with antithyroid drugs. All receptors come from a female donor with Graves disease.

This clonotype was seen ten or more times. A junction end diverges from the germline sequence, so it may reflect a read error. The chain uses TRBV6-1 and TRBJ2-7; 9 bases align to TRBD1. This CDR3 has 14 residues. Germline lookup yields CDR1 MNHNS and CDR2 SASEGT. CDR3 coding DNA: TGTGCCAGCAGCCCTAGGAAATTCGGGACAGGGCGAGTCTTC. It specifies CASSPRKFGTGRVF.

This clonotype came up many times. V is TRBV3-1 and J is TRBJ1-2; TRBD1 is a possible D gene (5 bases). The germline V gene encodes CDR1 LGHDT and CDR2 YNNKEL (reference sequence). V dropped 3 bases and J dropped 4 bases, with 18 bases sitting between them. The CDR3 has 16 residues. The CDR3 region is CASSHETGPRIYGYTF. The CDR3 region has the DNA TGTGCCAGCAGCCACGAAACGGGGCCCCGCATCTATGGCTACACCTTC. Full variable domain (remainder filled in from reference TRBV3-1 and TRBJ1-2): DTAVSQTPKYLVTQMGNDKSIKCEQNLGHDTMYWYKQDSKKFLKIMFSYNNKELIINETVPNRFSPKSPDKAHLNLHINSLELGDSAVYFCASSHETGPRIYGYTFGSGTRLTVV.

This clonotype appeared a few times. The chain combines TRBV30 with TRBJ2-7; tentatively, D is TRBD1 or TRBD2 (5 bases each). V gave up 0 bases and J gave up 6 bases, with 12 bases separating them. Germline CDR1 GTSNPN, CDR2 SVGIG (reference sequence). This CDR3 region has 13 residues. The CDR3 region is CAWSVTSGREQYF. The CDR3 bases are TGTGCCTGGAGTGTAACCTCGGGGCGCGAGCAGTACTTC. Filled out from reference TRBV30 and TRBJ2-7, the complete variable domain reads SQTIHQWPATLVQPVGSPLSLECTVEGTSNPNLYWYRQAAGRGLQLLFYSVGIGQISSEVPQNLSASRPQDRQFILSSKKLLLSDSGFYLCAWSVTSGREQYFGPGTRLTVT.

This clonotype has a count of ten or more. The chain employs TRBV18 and TRBJ1-5; D not resolved. V was clipped by 3 bases and J by 4 bases, with 10 bases between them. The CDR3 extends over 14 amino acids. CDR1 and CDR2 (germline): KGHSH, LQKENI. This chain's CDR3 is CASSPESVNQPQHF. The CDR3, as DNA: TGTGCCAGCTCACCGGAAAGCGTAAATCAGCCCCAGCATTTT.

The table lists this clonotype with many counts. The chain is built from TRBV27 and TRBJ2-1; TRBD1 might be the D (7 bases). Germline-derived CDR1 and CDR2 are MNHEY and SMNVEV (reference sequence). This CDR3 spans 16 amino acids. V lost 3 bases to trimming and J lost 0 bases, with 12 bases between them. The CDR3 spells CASSLGGQFSYNEQFF. As DNA, the CDR3 is TGTGCCAGCAGTTTGGGGGGACAGTTCTCCTACAATGAGCAGTTCTTC.

The CDR3 loop reads CASSIIETALYNEQFF. The CDR3 DNA is TGTGCCAGCAGCATTATCGAGACAGCCCTCTACAATGAGCAGTTCTTC. V usage is TRBV7-9 and J usage is TRBJ2-1; possibly TRBD1 for D (5 bases). The CDR3 spans 16 residues. Trimming removed 5 bases at V and 3 bases at J, with 17 bases between. In germline, CDR1 is SEHNR, CDR2 FQNEAQ (reference sequence).

This clonotype was seen many times. The chain couples TRBV27 to TRBJ2-2, with TRBD1 matching 8 bases. Trimming cost V 8 bases and J 8 bases; bases outside gene matches: 16. Germline lookup yields CDR1 MNHEY and CDR2 SMNVEV (reference sequence). The CDR3 consists of 16 residues. The CDR3 DNA reads TGTGCCAGCGCGCGTCCGGGACAGGCACTCGGGGGGGAGCTGTTTTTT. Residues: CASARPGQALGGELFF.